This TCR beta chain was found in a study of HIV-infected patients and healthy controls. Via MiXCR, TCRdb re-called the 5' RACE reads, giving one row per CDR3 protein. The data show around 18,000 distinct CDR3 sequences, 15% to 20% seen once. This clonotype was observed a single time. The CDR3 contains 15 residues. The J segment lost 7 bases and the V segment lost 2 bases, leaving 7 bases of the junction unmatched. Germline V gene lookup returns CDR1 SEHNR and CDR2 FQNEAQ (reference sequence). This receptor was identified in a human donor in good health. Sequencing input: CD8+ T cells from blood. This chain connects TRBV7-9 to TRBJ2-1; 8 nucleotides line up with TRBD2. The CDR3 bases are TGTGCCAGCAGCTTATCCAGCGGGGGTCTTAATGAGCAGTTCTTC. Encoded protein: CASSLSSGGLNEQFF.